This TCR beta chain was captured in a study of T cells in localized non-small cell lung cancer. The CDR3 contains 16 residues. Germline V lookup: CDR1 SNHLY, CDR2 FYNNEI. V dropped 7 bases and J dropped 5; count of bases not matched to a gene: 8. This table comes from immunoSEQ multiplex PCR, and its TCRdb copy is limited to in-frame clones, with some not included. The data show around 69,000 clones, about nine tenths seen once. Material: peripheral blood, obtained before any cancer treatment. The clonotype was recovered from a woman aged 40-75 years with stage I lung adenocarcinoma. The chain is built from TRBV2 and TRBJ2-3; 14 bases line up with TRBD2. Here the CDR3 reads CASTEATSGGGDTQYF. CDR3 sequence (DNA): TGTGCCAGCACCGAAGCGACTAGCGGGGGGGGAGATACGCAGTATTTT.